The 14 T cell receptor beta chains given below trace back to one sample, sequenced in a study of T cells after yellow fever vaccination. TCRdb reanalysed the 5' RACE reads using MiXCR and keeps one entry per CDR3 protein. The sample shows approximately 74,000 distinct CDR3 sequences, more than 5.5% of them seen only once. The sample here was CD8+ T cells sorted from PBMCs, taken more than 4 days after the first yellow fever vaccination. The receptors stem from a man younger than 35 who received the YFV17D yellow fever vaccine.

This CDR3 reads CAISERTANYGYTF. The DNA for the CDR3 is TGTGCCATCAGTGAAAGAACAGCTAACTATGGCTACACCTTC. The J gene is TRBJ1-2, the V gene TRBV10-3, with D unresolved. CDR1 is ENHRY, CDR2 SYGVKD, per germline. V lost 3 bases to trimming and J lost 0 bases, with 8 bases between them. There are 14 residues in the CDR3.

At least ten counts were recorded for this clonotype. The V call is TRBV4-3, the J call TRBJ1-2; D ambiguous. Between the trimmed V and J ends, which lost 0 bases and 6 bases, there was a span of 8 bases. CDR3 length: 13 residues. CDR1 is LGHNA, CDR2 YSLEER, per germline. Written as DNA, the CDR3 is TGCGCCAGCAGCCAAGAGGCCGGTAATGGCTACACCTTC. It is translated as CASSQEAGNGYTF.

This clonotype came up many times. V is TRBV4-1 and J is TRBJ1-2; 9 bases map to TRBD1. V was pared by 1 base and J by 4 bases, with 4 bases of the junction left unmatched. Germline lookup yields CDR1 MGHRA and CDR2 YSYEKL. The CDR3 runs to 15 residues. The CDR3 coding sequence is TGCGCCAGCAGCCAAGTGGGGACAGGGCTCTATGGCTACACCTTC. Residues: CASSQVGTGLYGYTF.

The table lists this clonotype with a few counts. The chain employs TRBV15 and TRBJ2-3, with TRBD2 matching over 8 bases. Germline lookup yields CDR1 LNHNV and CDR2 YYDKDF (reference sequence). The CDR3 contains 16 residues. The V and J ends lost 3 bases and 1 base, in that order; junction bases with no gene match: 6. For the CDR3, the DNA is TGTGCCACCAGCAGCCTAACTAGCGGAGGCACAGATACGCAGTATTTT. The encoded protein is CATSSLTSGGTDTQYF.

This clonotype has a handful of counts. The V and J genes are TRBV20-1 and TRBJ2-7; D not certain. CDR3 length: 12 residues. CDR1 is DFQATT and CDR2 is SNEGSKA in the germline V gene (reference sequence). V dropped 0 bases and J dropped 2 bases, with 5 bases sitting between them. The CDR3 loop is CSARDQTYEQYF. The CDR3 DNA is TGCAGTGCTAGAGACCAAACCTACGAGCAGTACTTC.

This clonotype came up a few times. V is TRBV4-1 and J is TRBJ2-3; D might be TRBD1 or TRBD2, each matching 5 bases. Trimming left V 1 base short and J 2 bases short, with 10 bases between. Germline values: CDR1 MGHRA, CDR2 YSYEKL. This CDR3 has 15 residues. CDR3 nucleotides: TGCGCCAGCAGCCAAGGTCCGGGGACCACAGATACGCAGTATTTT. Translated: CASSQGPGTTDTQYF.

This clonotype occurred a few times. The rearrangement uses TRBV23-1 and TRBJ1-5; the D gene is possibly TRBD1 (5 bases). TRBV23-1 belongs to the ORF category, with a function that is uncertain. The V and J ends lost 4 bases and 1 base respectively, with 14 bases between them. This CDR3 is built from 16 residues. CDR3 bases: TGCGCCAGCAGTCTCCCCAGGACAAGCAGCAATCAGCCCCAGCATTTT. As protein: CASSLPRTSSNQPQHF.

At least ten counts were recorded for this clonotype. This chain joins TRBV12-3 or TRBV12-4 and TRBJ2-5; 13 bases align to TRBD2. The V gene end was trimmed by 5 bases and the J gene end by 6 bases; junction bases not matched to a gene: 9. The CDR3 covers 16 residues. The CDR3 DNA reads TGTGCCAGCAGTCCTCGACTAGCGGGGGGACCAAAGACCCAGTACTTC. Residues: CASSPRLAGGPKTQYF.

The sample holds a few counts of this clonotype. The chain joins TRBV12-3 or TRBV12-4 to TRBJ2-3; the match to TRBD2 covers 13 bases. V shed 5 bases and J 4 bases; nucleotides not matched to a gene: 12. The CDR3 contains 18 residues. CDR3 protein: CASSPGTSGVPGADTQYF. The CDR3 region has the DNA TGTGCCAGCAGTCCCGGGACTAGCGGGGTCCCGGGAGCAGATACGCAGTATTTT.

The V gene is TRBV7-9, the J gene TRBJ1-1; D gene uncertain. The germline V and J ends were trimmed by 6 bases and 3 bases, with 20 bases remaining between them. From germline, CDR1 is SEHNR and CDR2 FQNEAQ (reference sequence). This CDR3 is 16 amino acids long. The chain's CDR3 is CASSSTSGEVYTEAFF. The CDR3 nucleotides read TGTGCCAGCAGTTCTACCTCCGGGGAAGTGTACACTGAAGCTTTCTTT.

This chain connects TRBV4-1 to TRBJ2-7; 8 bases are a match to TRBD1. V lost 1 base, J lost 2 bases, and 4 bases stayed unmatched. This CDR3 has 15 residues. Germline V gives CDR1 MGHRA, CDR2 YSYEKL. CDR3 nucleotide sequence: TGCGCCAGCAGCCAAGGGACAGGGTGGGCCTACGAGCAGTACTTC. Its protein is CASSQGTGWAYEQYF.

V is TRBV27 and J is TRBJ2-5; no clear D gene. Germline V lookup: CDR1 MNHEY, CDR2 SMNVEV (reference sequence). The CDR3 loop spans 13 amino acids. V was shortened by 10 bases and J by 1 base, with 13 bases between the two germline ends. This chain's CDR3 is CANKTGTQETQYF. CDR3 in DNA: TGTGCCAACAAAACTGGAACCCAAGAGACCCAGTACTTC.

The chain links TRBV4-1 to TRBJ2-1; D is ambiguous. The V gene's germline CDR1 is MGHRA and CDR2 YSYEKL. V lost 0 bases, J lost 0 bases, and 6 bases lay in between. The CDR3 spans 15 residues. CDR3 bases: TGCGCCAGCAGCCAAGATAGCAGCTCCTACAATGAGCAGTTCTTC. It translates to CASSQDSSSYNEQFF.

This clonotype was seen many times. The genes are TRBV4-3 and TRBJ2-1, with a weak D call TRBD1 (7 bases). The CDR3 is made up of 17 amino acids. V lost 0 bases and J lost 4, with 16 bases in between. The germline CDR1 and CDR2 sequences are LGHNA and YSLEER. CDR3 protein: CASSQDLGGQLYNEQFF. In DNA form, the CDR3 reads TGCGCCAGCAGCCAAGATCTGGGGGGACAGCTTTACAATGAGCAGTTCTTC.